This T cell receptor beta chain stems from a study of neurological immune-mediated disorders. It was by 5'RACE with 10-nucleotide random UMIs that the cDNA was made. Over 160 million TCR-beta sequences from 15-18 subjects came from every sequencing run. In TCRdb, the 5' RACE reads were re-called with MiXCR into one record per CDR3 protein. The sample has some 50,000 distinct CDR3 sequences, 1.5% to 2% seen once. This clonotype was seen at least ten times. Stored at -80 C, 2 million PBMCs were the source of the unsorted libraries. Germline-derived CDR1 and CDR2 are DFQATT and SNEGSKA (reference sequence). The CDR3 spans 15 residues. V lost 0 bases and J 6 bases, leaving 15 bases between the germline ends.

V usage is TRBV20-1 and J usage is TRBJ2-1; possible D gene TRBD1, 8 bases. This receptor was identified in a woman aged 40 to 50 with multiple sclerosis. Sequenced material: PBMCs. CDR3 residues: CSARDTGGDLNEQFF. CDR3 DNA: TGCAGTGCTAGAGATACAGGGGGGGACCTCAATGAGCAGTTCTTC.